One sample yielded the 16 T cell receptor beta chains listed below, sequenced in a study of cytomegalovirus exposure and HLA in healthy donors. 60 Vbeta and 13 Jbeta primers were used in PCR. This table comes from immunoSEQ multiplex PCR, and its TCRdb copy is limited to in-frame clones, with some not included. The sample consists of about 180,000 clones, approximately 79% of them appearing once. The sequenced sample consisted of PBMCs. The source of these receptors is a man aged 40-55 years in good health and CMV-seropositive.

The chain recombines TRBV9 with TRBJ2-3; a possible D gene is TRBD2 (5 bases). This CDR3 region has 15 residues. CDR1 and CDR2 (germline): SGDLS, YYNGEE. V lost 0 bases and J 3 bases, leaving 11 bases between the germline ends. CDR3 nucleotides: TGTGCCAGCAGCGTAGAGGGAGAAGGAACAGATACGCAGTATTTT. Its translation: CASSVEGEGTDTQYF.

A few counts support this clone. This chain links TRBV7-9 with TRBJ2-2; 7 nucleotides match TRBD1. V gave up 2 bases and J gave up 4 bases; unmatched junction bases: 13. The CDR3 runs to 18 residues. The V gene's germline CDR1 is SEHNR and CDR2 FQNEAQ (reference sequence). DNA for the CDR3: TGTGCCAGCAGCTTAACGTCAGGGGGTCGCGGAGGCACCGGGGAGCTGTTTTTT. This sequence encodes CASSLTSGGRGGTGELFF.

The genes are TRBV10-2 and TRBJ1-4; D is perhaps TRBD1 (5 bases). The germline gives CDR1 WSHSY, CDR2 SAAADI. Trimming pared 3 bases from V and 7 bases from J, leaving 15 bases between. This CDR3 has 15 amino acids. Here the CDR3 DNA reads TGCGCCAGCAGTGAAAGTAGGGGTCTTGGTGAAAAACTGTTTTTT. Protein sequence: CASSESRGLGEKLFF.

The rearrangement links TRBV7-6 to TRBJ2-1; 10 nucleotides align to TRBD2. Germline CDR1 and CDR2: SGHVS and FNYEAQ. The CDR3 contains 17 residues. J lost 4 bases, V lost 5 bases, and 11 bases had no gene match. The CDR3 is CASSKQASGSGYNEQFF. DNA for the CDR3: TGTGCCAGCAGCAAGCAGGCTAGCGGGAGTGGTTACAATGAGCAGTTCTTC.

V is TRBV28 and J is TRBJ2-1, with a tentative D call TRBD2 (5 bases). CDR3 length equals 15 residues. CDR1 and CDR2 (germline): MDHEN, SYDVKM. The germline V and J ends were trimmed by 5 bases and 7 bases, with 18 bases remaining between them. As DNA, the CDR3 is TGTGCCAGCAGTCCAACGCGAGGGTATGGGAATGAGCAGTTCTTC. Protein sequence: CASSPTRGYGNEQFF.

This clone was found a few times. V and J are TRBV15 and TRBJ1-6, with a tentative D call TRBD1 (6 bases). Germline CDR1 reads LNHNV; CDR2 reads YYDKDF (reference sequence). CDR3 length: 15 amino acids. Trimming took 2 bases from V and 7 from J, leaving 12 bases between them. The CDR3 DNA reads TGTGCCACCAGCAGAAACAGGGAGCGGAATTCACCCCTCCACTTT. Residues: CATSRNRERNSPLHF.

The V and J genes are TRBV7-2 and TRBJ2-5; D gene ambiguous. Germline assignment: CDR1 SGHTA and CDR2 FQGNSA. The V and J ends lost 6 bases and 2 bases respectively, with 13 bases between them. There are 14 residues in the CDR3. DNA of the CDR3: TGTGCCAGCAGGAAATCCATGGCACAAGAGACCCAGTACTTC. Its translation is CASRKSMAQETQYF.

The chain uses TRBV5-1 and TRBJ2-5; D is possibly TRBD2 (5 bases). CDR3 length: 15 residues. Germline lookup yields CDR1 SGHRS and CDR2 YFSETQ. The V end lost 0 bases, the J end lost 5 bases, and 14 bases lay between the germline ends. In DNA form, the CDR3 reads TGCGCCAGCAGCTTGGTCGTTTCGAGGGTGGAGACCCAGTACTTC. The encoded protein is CASSLVVSRVETQYF. Together with reference TRBV5-1 and TRBJ2-5, the CDR3 gives the full variable domain: KAGVTQTPRYLIKTRGQQVTLSCSPISGHRSVSWYQQTPGQGLQFLFEYFSETQRNKGNFPGRFSGRQFSNSRSEMNVSTLELGDSALYLCASSLVVSRVETQYFGPGTRLLVL.

The chain is built from TRBV6-5 and TRBJ2-7, with 11 bases identical to TRBD1. Germline V gives CDR1 MNHEY, CDR2 SVGAGI. V shed 4 bases and J 4 bases; nucleotides not matched to a gene: 6. This CDR3 has 15 amino acids. The CDR3 is CASSSRGQGGYEQYF. The CDR3 DNA follows: TGTGCCAGCAGTTCCCGGGGACAGGGGGGGTACGAGCAGTACTTC.

The J gene is TRBJ2-5, the V gene TRBV2; 9 bases align to TRBD1. The J call is doubtful: the DNA matches TRBJ2-7 better. This CDR3 contains 17 residues. CDR1 and CDR2 (germline): SNHLY, FYNNEI. The CDR3: CASTQGGRTGASYEQYF. The CDR3 DNA is TGTGCCAGCACCCAAGGGGGTAGGACAGGGGCTTCCTACGAGCAGTACTTC.

This clone was seen just once. This rearrangement joins TRBV7-9 to TRBJ1-5, with 10 bases that match TRBD1. This CDR3 has 15 residues. Trimming took 4 bases from V and 5 from J; bases not matched to a gene: 5. Germline CDR1 and CDR2: SEHNR and FQNEAQ (reference sequence). The CDR3 DNA follows: TGTGCCAGCAGCTCCTCCGGGACAGGGGATCAGCCCCAGCATTTT. Translation: CASSSSGTGDQPQHF.

Remarks on this clone: Other DNA sequences in this sample translate to the same CDR3. The chain recombines TRBV5-4 with TRBJ2-7, with TRBD1 matching 8 bases. The ends lost 5 bases at V and 0 bases at J; junction bases unmatched: 7. This CDR3 is 15 amino acids long. Germline V CDR1 and CDR2: SGHNT, YYREEE (reference sequence). CDR3 amino acids: CASRPGGPSSYEQYF. CDR3 DNA sequence: TGTGCCAGCAGGCCAGGGGGCCCTAGCTCCTACGAGCAGTACTTC.

The V call is TRBV15, the J call TRBJ2-2, with 9 bases lining up with TRBD1. The CDR3 is 16 amino acids. The V segment lost 4 bases and the J segment 3 bases; nucleotides outside the gene matches: 6. The germline gives CDR1 LNHNV, CDR2 YYDKDF (reference sequence). DNA of the CDR3: TGTGCCACCAGCACAAAACAGGGGGCGGACACCGGGGAGCTGTTTTTT. Protein product: CATSTKQGADTGELFF. Filled out from reference TRBV15 and TRBJ2-2, the complete variable domain reads DAMVIQNPRYQVTQFGKPVTLSCSQTLNHNVMYWYQQKSSQAPKLLFHYYDKDFNNEADTPDNFQSRRPNTSFCFLDIRSPGLGDTAMYLCATSTKQGADTGELFFGEGSRLTVL.

The V call is TRBV10-3, the J call TRBJ1-1, with TRBD1 matching over 7 bases. With V trimmed by 6 bases and J by 7 bases, 8 bases remained unmatched. Germline V gene data show CDR1 as ENHRY and CDR2 as SYGVKD. The CDR3 extends over 13 amino acids. CDR3: CAISQGVSDEAFF. The CDR3 bases are TGTGCCATCAGCCAGGGGGTAAGTGATGAAGCTTTCTTT.

The V call is TRBV18, the J call TRBJ2-5; a possible D gene is TRBD1 (6 bases). Germline lookup yields CDR1 KGHSH and CDR2 LQKENI. This CDR3 has 14 amino acids. Trimming stripped 3 bases from V and 2 bases from J, with 10 bases between. The DNA of the CDR3 is TGTGCCAGCTCACCGGACAGATTTCAAGAGACCCAGTACTTC. Translation gives CASSPDRFQETQYF.

This clone was detected only once. The rearrangement joins TRBV7-9 to TRBJ1-2, with 7 bases matching TRBD1. This CDR3 is 17 amino acids long. The trim removed 6 bases at V and 1 base at J, leaving 14 bases unmatched. CDR1 SEHNR and CDR2 FQNEAQ come from the germline V gene (reference sequence). The CDR3: CASRSKTGLTRNYGYTF. In nucleotides, the CDR3 is TGTGCCAGCAGATCCAAGACAGGGCTCACTCGTAACTATGGCTACACCTTC.